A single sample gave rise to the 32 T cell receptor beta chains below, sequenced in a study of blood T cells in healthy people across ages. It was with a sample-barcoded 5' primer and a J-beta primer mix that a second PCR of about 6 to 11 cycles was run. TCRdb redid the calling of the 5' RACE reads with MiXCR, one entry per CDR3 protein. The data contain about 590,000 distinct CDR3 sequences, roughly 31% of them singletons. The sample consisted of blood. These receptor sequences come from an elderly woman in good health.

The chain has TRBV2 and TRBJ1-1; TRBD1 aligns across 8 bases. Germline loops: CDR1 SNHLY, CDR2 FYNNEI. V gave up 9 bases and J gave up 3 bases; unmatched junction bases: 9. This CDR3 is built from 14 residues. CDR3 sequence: CARGRTGRDTEAFF. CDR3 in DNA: TGTGCCAGGGGAAGGACAGGGAGGGACACTGAAGCTTTCTTT.

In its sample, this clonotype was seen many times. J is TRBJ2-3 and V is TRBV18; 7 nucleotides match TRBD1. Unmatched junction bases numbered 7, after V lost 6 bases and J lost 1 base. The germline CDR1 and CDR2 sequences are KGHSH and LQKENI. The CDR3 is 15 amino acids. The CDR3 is CASSHRQGGTDTQYF. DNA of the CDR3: TGTGCCAGCTCCCATCGACAGGGCGGCACAGATACGCAGTATTTT.

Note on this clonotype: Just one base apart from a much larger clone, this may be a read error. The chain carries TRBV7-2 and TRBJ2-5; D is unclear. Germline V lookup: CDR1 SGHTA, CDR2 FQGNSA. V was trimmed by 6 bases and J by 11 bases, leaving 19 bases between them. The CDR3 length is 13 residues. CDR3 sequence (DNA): TGTGCCAGCAGTTTGGGGTCGTGGGATGAGCAGTACTTC. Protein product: CASSLGSWDEQYF.

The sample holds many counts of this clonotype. CDR3 loop: CSVERQEGSSYNEQFF. In DNA, the CDR3 is TGCAGCGTTGAGCGACAGGAGGGGAGCTCCTACAATGAGCAGTTCTTC. The chain is built from TRBV29-1 and TRBJ2-1, with D perhaps being TRBD1 or TRBD2 (6 bases each). CDR1 and CDR2 (germline): SQVTM, ANQGSEA. CDR3 length: 16 residues. The V end lost 3 bases, the J end lost 0 bases, and 15 bases lay between the germline ends.

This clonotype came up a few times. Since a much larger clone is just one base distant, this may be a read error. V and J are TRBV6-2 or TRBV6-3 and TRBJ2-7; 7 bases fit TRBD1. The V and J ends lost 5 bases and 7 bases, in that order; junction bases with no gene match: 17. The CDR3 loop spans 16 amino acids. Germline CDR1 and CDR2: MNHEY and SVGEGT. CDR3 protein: CASSGTATLRYNEQYF. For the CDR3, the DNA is TGTGCCAGCAGTGGGACAGCTACATTAAGGTACAATGAGCAGTACTTC.

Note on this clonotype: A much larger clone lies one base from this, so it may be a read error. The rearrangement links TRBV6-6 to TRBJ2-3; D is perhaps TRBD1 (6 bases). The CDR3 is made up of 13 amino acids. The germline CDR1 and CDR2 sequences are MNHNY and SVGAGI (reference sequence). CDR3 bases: TGTGCCGGCAGGCGGACAGAAACAGGTGCGCAGTATTTT. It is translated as CAGRRTETGAQYF.

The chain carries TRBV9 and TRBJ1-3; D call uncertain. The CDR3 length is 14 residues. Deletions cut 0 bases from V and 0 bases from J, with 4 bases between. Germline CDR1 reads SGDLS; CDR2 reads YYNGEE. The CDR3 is CASSVVDSGNTIYF. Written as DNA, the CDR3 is TGTGCCAGCAGCGTAGTGGACTCTGGAAACACCATATATTTT.

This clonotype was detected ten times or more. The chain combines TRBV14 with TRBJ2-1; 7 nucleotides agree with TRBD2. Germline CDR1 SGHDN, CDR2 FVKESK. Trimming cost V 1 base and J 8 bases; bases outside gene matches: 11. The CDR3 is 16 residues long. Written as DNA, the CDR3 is TGTGCCAGCAGCCAAGTGTCCTGGCTGGCGGGGGATGAGCAGTTCTTC. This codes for CASSQVSWLAGDEQFF.

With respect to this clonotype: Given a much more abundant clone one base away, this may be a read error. The CDR3 is CASSRDRGRKETQFF. The CDR3 nucleotides are TGTGCCAGCAGCCGCGACAGGGGCAGAAAAGAGACCCAGTTCTTC. The rearrangement uses TRBV6-2 or TRBV6-3 and TRBJ2-5; 8 bases are shared with TRBD1. The tail of the sequence fits TRBJ2-1 better, so the J call may be wrong. Per the germline V gene, CDR1 is MNHEY and CDR2 is SVGEGT. CDR3 length equals 15 residues.

The CDR3 sequence is CSASASGDRGGYGYTF. The CDR3 DNA reads TGCAGTGCTAGTGCGAGTGGGGACAGGGGTGGATATGGCTACACCTTC. V is TRBV20-1 and J is TRBJ1-2; the match to TRBD1 covers 10 bases. The CDR3 length is 16 residues. Germline loops: CDR1 DFQATT, CDR2 SNEGSKA (reference sequence). Trimming at V came to 3 bases and at J to 5 bases, leaving 12 bases not matched to a gene.

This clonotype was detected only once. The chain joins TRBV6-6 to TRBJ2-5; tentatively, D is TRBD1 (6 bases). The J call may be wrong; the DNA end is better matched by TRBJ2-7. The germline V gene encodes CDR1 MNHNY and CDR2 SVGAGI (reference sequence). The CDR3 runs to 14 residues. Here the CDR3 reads CASSYPGATYEQYF. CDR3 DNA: TGTGCCAGCAGTTACCCAGGGGCGACCTACGAGCAGTACTTC.

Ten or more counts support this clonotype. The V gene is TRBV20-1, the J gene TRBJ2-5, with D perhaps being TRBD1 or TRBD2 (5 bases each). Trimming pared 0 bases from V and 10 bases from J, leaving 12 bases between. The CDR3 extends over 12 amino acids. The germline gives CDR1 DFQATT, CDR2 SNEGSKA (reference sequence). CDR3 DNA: TGCAGTGCTAGAGATCGGTGGGACGTCCAGTACTTC. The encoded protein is CSARDRWDVQYF.

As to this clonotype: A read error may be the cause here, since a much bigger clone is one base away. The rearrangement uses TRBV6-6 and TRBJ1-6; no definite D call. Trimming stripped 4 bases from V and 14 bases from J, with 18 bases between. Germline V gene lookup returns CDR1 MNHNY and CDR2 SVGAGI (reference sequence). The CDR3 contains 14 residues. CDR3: CASSSGRQHSSLHF. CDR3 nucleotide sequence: TGTGCCAGCAGTTCCGGACGGCAGCACTCATCCCTCCACTTT.

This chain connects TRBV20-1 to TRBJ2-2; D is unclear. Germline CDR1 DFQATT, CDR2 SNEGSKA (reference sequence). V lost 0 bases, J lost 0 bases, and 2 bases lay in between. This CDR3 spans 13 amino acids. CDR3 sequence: CSARDANTGELFF. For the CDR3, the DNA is TGCAGTGCTAGAGACGCGAACACCGGGGAGCTGTTTTTT.

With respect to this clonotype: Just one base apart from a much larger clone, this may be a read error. CDR3: CASSFIRDRGYEQYF. Written as DNA, the CDR3 is TGTGCCAGCAGCTTTATTCGGGACAGGGGCTACGAGCAGTACTTC. The chain employs TRBV7-8 and TRBJ2-7, with TRBD1 matching 10 bases. The CDR3 runs to 15 residues. Trimming at V came to 3 bases and at J to 3 bases, leaving 5 bases not matched to a gene. Germline lookup yields CDR1 SGHVS and CDR2 FQNEAQ.

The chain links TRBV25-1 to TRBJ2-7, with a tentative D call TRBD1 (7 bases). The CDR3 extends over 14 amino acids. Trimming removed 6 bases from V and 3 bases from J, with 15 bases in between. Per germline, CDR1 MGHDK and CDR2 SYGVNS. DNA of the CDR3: TGTGCCAGCAGCACCCAGGGGGGCGGCTACGAGCAGTACTTC. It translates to CASSTQGGGYEQYF.

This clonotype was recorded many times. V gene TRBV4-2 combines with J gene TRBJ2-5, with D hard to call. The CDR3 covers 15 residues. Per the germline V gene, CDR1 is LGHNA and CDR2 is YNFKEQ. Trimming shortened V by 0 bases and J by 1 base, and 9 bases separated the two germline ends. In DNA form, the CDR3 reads TGTGCCAGCAGCCAAGACTTAGGTGCCCAAGAGACCCAGTACTTC. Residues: CASSQDLGAQETQYF.

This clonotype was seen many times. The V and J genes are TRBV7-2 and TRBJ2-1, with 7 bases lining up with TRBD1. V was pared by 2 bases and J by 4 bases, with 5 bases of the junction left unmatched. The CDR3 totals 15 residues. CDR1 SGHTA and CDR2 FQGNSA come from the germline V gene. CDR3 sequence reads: CASSLQPGQYNEQFF. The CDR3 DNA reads TGTGCCAGCAGCTTACAGCCGGGACAGTACAATGAGCAGTTCTTC.

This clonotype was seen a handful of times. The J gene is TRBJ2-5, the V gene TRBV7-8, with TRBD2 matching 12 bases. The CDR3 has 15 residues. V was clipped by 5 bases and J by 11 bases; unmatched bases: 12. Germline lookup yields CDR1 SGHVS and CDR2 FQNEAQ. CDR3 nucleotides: TGTGCCAGCAGCCTCCTAGCGGGGGGGCCCAATGAGCAGTACTTC. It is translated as CASSLLAGGPNEQYF. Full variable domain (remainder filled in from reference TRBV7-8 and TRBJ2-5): GAGVSQSPRYKVAKRGQDVALRCDPISGHVSLFWYQQALGQGPEFLTYFQNEAQLDKSGLPSDRFFAERPEGSVSTLKIQRTQQEDSAVYLCASSLLAGGPNEQYFGPGTRLLVL.

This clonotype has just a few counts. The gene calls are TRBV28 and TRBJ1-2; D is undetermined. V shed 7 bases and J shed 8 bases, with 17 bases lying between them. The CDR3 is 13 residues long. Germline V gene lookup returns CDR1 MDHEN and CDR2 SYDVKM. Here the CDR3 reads CASTTNPSHGYTF. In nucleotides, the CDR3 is TGTGCCAGCACTACAAACCCCAGTCACGGCTACACCTTC.

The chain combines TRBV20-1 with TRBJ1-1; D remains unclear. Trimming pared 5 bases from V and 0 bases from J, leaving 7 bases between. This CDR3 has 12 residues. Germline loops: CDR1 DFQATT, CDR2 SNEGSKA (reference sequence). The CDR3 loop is CSAQVLNTEAFF. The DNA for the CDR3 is TGCAGTGCTCAGGTACTGAACACTGAAGCTTTCTTT.

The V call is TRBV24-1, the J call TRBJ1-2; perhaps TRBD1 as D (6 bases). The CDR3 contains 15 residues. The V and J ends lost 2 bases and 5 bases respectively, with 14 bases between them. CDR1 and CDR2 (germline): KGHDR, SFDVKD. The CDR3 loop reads CATSDSDRSRYGYTF. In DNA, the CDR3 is TGTGCCACCAGTGATTCTGACAGGTCCAGGTATGGCTACACCTTC.

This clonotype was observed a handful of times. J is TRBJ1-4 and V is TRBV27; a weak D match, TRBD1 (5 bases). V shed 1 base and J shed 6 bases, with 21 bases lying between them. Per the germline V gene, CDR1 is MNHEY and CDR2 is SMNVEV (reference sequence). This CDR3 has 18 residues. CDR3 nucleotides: TGTGCCAGCAGTTTATTTGGGGGAGGCACCATAGGATATGAAAAACTGTTTTTT. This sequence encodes CASSLFGGGTIGYEKLFF.

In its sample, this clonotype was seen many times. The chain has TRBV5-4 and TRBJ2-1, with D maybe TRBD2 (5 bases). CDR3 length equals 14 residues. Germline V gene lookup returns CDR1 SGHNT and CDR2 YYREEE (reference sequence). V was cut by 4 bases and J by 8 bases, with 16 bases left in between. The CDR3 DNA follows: TGTGCCAGCAGCGCACCGGCTCAGAGGGATGAGCAGTTCTTC. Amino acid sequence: CASSAPAQRDEQFF. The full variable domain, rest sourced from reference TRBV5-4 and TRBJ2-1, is ETGVTQSPTHLIKTRGQQVTLRCSSQSGHNTVSWYQQALGQGPQFIFQYYREEENGRGNFPPRFSGLQFPNYSSELNVNALELDDSALYLCASSAPAQRDEQFFGPGTRLTVL.

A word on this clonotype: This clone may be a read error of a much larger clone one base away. The CDR3 here is CASSLKQGPHEQYF. The CDR3 nucleotides read TGTGCCAGCTCACTAAAACAGGGCCCCCACGAGCAGTACTTC. The chain links TRBV18 to TRBJ2-4; perhaps TRBD1 as D (6 bases). The closer fit of TRBJ2-7 to the DNA end suggests the J call may be wrong. This CDR3 region has 14 residues. CDR1 KGHSH and CDR2 LQKENI come from the germline V gene.

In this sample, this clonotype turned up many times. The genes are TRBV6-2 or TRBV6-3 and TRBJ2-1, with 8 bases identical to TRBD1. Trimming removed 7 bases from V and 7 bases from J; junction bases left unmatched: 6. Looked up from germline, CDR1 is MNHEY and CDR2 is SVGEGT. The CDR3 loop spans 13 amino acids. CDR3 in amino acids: CASTNRGWNEQFF. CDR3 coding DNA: TGTGCCAGCACCAACAGGGGGTGGAATGAGCAGTTCTTC.

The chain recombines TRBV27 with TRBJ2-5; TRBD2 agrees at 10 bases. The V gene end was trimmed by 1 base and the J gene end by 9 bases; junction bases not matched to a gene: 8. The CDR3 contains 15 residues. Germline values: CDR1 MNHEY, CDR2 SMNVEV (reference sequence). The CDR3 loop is CASSLFFLAGVAQYF. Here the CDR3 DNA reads TGTGCCAGCAGTTTATTTTTCCTAGCGGGAGTAGCCCAGTACTTC.

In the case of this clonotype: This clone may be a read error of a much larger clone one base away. The CDR3 here is CASSVEAGTYNEQYF. CDR3 nucleotides: TGTGCCAGCAGCGTAGAAGCGGGGACCTACAATGAGCAGTACTTC. V and J are TRBV9 and TRBJ2-7; 7 nucleotides agree with TRBD2. CDR3 length: 15 amino acids. Germline V gives CDR1 SGDLS, CDR2 YYNGEE. Trimming cost V 0 bases and J 7 bases; bases outside gene matches: 10.

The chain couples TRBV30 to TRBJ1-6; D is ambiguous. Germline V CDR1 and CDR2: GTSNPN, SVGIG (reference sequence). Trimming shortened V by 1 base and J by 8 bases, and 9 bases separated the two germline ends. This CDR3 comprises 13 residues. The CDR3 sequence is CAWSEEGYSPLHF. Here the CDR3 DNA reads TGTGCCTGGAGTGAAGAAGGGTATTCACCCCTCCACTTT.

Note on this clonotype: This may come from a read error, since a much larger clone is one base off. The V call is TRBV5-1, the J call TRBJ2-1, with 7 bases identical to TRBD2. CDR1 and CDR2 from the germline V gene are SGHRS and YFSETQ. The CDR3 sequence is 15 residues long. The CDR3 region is CTSSQRPSSGGEQFF. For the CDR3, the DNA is TGCACCAGCAGCCAAAGACCCTCTAGCGGCGGAGAGCAGTTCTTC.

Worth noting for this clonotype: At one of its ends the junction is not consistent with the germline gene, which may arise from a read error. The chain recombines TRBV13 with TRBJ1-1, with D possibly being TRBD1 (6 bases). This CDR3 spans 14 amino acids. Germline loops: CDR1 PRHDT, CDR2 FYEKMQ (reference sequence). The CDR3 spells CARSLKPRGTEAFF. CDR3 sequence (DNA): TGTGCCAGGAGCTTAAAACCCAGGGGCACTGAAGCTTTCTTT.

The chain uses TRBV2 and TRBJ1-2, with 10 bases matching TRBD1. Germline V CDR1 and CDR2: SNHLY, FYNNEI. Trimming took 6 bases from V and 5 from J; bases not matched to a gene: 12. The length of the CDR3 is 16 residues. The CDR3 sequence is CASSLSPRTGGYGYTF. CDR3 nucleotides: TGTGCCAGCAGCCTTTCCCCCAGGACAGGGGGGTATGGCTACACCTTC.